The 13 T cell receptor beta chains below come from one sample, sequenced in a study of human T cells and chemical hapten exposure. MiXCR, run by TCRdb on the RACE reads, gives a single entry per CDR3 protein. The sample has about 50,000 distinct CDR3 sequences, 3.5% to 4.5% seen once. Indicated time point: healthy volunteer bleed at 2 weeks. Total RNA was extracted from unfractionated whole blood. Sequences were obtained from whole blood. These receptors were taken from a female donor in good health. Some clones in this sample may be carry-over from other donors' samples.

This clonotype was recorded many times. The CDR3 DNA reads TGCAGTGCTTCTACAGGGGTAACAGATACGCAGTATTTT. It specifies CSASTGVTDTQYF. The chain has TRBV20-1 and TRBJ2-3, with TRBD1 matching over 7 bases. Germline V gene sequence: CDR1 DFQATT, CDR2 SNEGSKA (reference sequence). This CDR3 spans 13 amino acids. The ends lost 5 bases at V and 3 bases at J; junction bases unmatched: 5.

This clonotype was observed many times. Written as DNA, the CDR3 is TGTGCCAGCAGCTTATATCCTTCGTTAGGGGGAAATGAAAAACTGTTTTTT. Translated: CASSLYPSLGGNEKLFF. This rearrangement joins TRBV7-9 to TRBJ1-4; D possibly corresponds to TRBD1 (6 bases). In germline, CDR1 is SEHNR, CDR2 FQNEAQ (reference sequence). The CDR3 is made up of 17 amino acids. V lost 2 bases, J lost 5 bases, and 18 bases lay in between.

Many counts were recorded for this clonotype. The CDR3 DNA follows: TGTGCCAGCAGCAGAACATCGGGGAGCACAGATACGCAGTATTTT. Protein sequence: CASSRTSGSTDTQYF. The chain carries TRBV7-9 and TRBJ2-3; D is possibly TRBD2 (5 bases). Between the trimmed V and J ends, which lost 5 bases and 0 bases, there was a span of 12 bases. This CDR3 has 15 amino acids. Germline values: CDR1 SEHNR, CDR2 FQNEAQ (reference sequence).

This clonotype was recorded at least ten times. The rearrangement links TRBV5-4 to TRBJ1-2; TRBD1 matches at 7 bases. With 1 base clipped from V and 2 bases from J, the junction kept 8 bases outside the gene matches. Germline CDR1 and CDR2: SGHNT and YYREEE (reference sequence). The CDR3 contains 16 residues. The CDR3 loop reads CASSLRQGGLNYGYTF. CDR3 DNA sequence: TGTGCCAGCAGCTTGCGCCAGGGGGGACTCAACTATGGCTACACCTTC.

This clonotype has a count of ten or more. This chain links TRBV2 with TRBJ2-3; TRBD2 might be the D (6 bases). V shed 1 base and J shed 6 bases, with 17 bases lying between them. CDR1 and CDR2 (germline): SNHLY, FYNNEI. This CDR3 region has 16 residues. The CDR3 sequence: CASSEGSAGPPDTQYF. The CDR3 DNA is TGTGCCAGCAGTGAAGGTTCAGCGGGCCCCCCCGATACGCAGTATTTT.

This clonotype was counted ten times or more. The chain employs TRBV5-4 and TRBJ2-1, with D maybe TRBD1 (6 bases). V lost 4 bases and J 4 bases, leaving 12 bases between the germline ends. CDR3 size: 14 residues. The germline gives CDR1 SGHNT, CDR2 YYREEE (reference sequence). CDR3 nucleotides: TGTGCCAGCAGCCCACCTGACAGGTACAATGAGCAGTTCTTC. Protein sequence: CASSPPDRYNEQFF.

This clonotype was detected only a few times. CDR3: CSARDPGFTDTQYF. The CDR3 region has the DNA TGCAGTGCTAGAGATCCGGGGTTCACAGATACGCAGTATTTT. V usage is TRBV20-1 and J usage is TRBJ2-3, with TRBD2 as a possible D gene (5 bases). Germline CDR1 and CDR2: DFQATT and SNEGSKA (reference sequence). This CDR3 region has 14 residues. The germline V and J ends were trimmed by 0 bases and 2 bases, with 9 bases remaining between them.

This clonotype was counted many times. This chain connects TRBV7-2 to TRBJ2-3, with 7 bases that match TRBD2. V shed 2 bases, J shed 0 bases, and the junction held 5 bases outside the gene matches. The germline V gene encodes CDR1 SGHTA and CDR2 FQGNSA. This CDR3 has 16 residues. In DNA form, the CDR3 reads TGTGCCAGCAGCTTATGGCCGGGGGGAAGCACAGATACGCAGTATTTT. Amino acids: CASSLWPGGSTDTQYF. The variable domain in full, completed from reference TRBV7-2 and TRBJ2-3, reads GAGVSQSPSNKVTEKGKDVELRCDPISGHTALYWYRQSLGQGLEFLIYFQGNSAPDKSGLPSDRFSAERTGGSVSTLTIQRTQQEDSAVYLCASSLWPGGSTDTQYFGPGTRLTVL.

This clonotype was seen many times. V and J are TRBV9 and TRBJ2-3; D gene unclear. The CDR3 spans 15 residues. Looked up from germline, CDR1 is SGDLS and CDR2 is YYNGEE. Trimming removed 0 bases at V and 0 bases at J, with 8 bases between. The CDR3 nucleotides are TGTGCCAGCAGCGTAGACGGAACTAGCACAGATACGCAGTATTTT. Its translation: CASSVDGTSTDTQYF.

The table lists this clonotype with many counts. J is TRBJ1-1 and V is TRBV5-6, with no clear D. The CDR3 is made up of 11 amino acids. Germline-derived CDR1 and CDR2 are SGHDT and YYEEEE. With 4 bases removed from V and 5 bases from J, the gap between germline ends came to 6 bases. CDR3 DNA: TGTGCCAGCAGCCGAGGTACTGAAGCTTTCTTT. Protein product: CASSRGTEAFF.

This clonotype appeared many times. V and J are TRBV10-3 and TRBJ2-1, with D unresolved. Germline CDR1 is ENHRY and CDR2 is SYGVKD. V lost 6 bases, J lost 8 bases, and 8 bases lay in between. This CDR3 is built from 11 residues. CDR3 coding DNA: TGTGCCATCAGGAGCAGCGATGAGCAGTTCTTC. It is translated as CAIRSSDEQFF.

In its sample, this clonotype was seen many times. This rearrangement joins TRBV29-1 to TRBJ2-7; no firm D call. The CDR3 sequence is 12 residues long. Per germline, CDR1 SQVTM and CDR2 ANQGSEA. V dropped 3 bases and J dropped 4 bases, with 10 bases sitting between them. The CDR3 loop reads CSVEGSGYEQYF. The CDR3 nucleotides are TGCAGCGTTGAGGGGTCCGGTTACGAGCAGTACTTC.

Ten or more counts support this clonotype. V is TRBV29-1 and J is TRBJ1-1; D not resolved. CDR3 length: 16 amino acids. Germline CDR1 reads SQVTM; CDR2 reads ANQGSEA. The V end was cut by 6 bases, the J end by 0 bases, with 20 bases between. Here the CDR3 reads CSVHRHAFQMNTEAFF. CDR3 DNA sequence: TGCAGCGTGCACCGACACGCATTCCAAATGAACACTGAAGCTTTCTTT.